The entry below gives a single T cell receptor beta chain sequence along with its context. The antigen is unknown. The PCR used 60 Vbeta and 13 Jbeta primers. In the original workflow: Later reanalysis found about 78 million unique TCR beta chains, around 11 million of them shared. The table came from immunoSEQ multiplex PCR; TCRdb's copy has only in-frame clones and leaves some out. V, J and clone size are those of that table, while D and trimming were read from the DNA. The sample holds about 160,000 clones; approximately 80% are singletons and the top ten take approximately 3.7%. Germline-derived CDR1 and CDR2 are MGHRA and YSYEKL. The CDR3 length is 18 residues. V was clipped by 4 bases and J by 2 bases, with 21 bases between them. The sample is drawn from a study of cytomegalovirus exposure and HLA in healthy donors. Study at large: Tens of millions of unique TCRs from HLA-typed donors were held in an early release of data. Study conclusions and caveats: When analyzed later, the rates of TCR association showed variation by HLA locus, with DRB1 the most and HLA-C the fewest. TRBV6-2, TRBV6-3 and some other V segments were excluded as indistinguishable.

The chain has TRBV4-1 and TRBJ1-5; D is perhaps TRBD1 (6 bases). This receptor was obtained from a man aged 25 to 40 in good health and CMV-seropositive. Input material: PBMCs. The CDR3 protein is CASSRILSAGAGNQPQHF. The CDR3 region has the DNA TGCGCCAGCAGCCGCATCTTGTCGGCAGGGGCGGGCAATCAGCCCCAGCATTTT.